This TCR beta chain was documented in a study of cytomegalovirus exposure and HLA in healthy donors. About the research overall: The 90 to 150 validation repertoires used the same platform as the roughly 670 first-cohort repertoires, a later analysis reported. The study, taken as a whole, reports: Cytomegalovirus-associated TCR beta chains were listed, numbering 150 to 200. High specificity and sensitivity for cytomegalovirus status were reported for the classifier.

Worth noting for this clone: No antigen is known for it.

Clones were read by immunoSEQ multiplex PCR, and TCRdb kept only the in-frame ones, dropping some. The sample holds tens of thousands of clones, 80% to 95% seen once. The CDR3 loop spans 16 amino acids. It was the roughly 130-subject validation cohort, separate from the approximately 700-subject first cohort, to which the donors belonged. The sample taken for sequencing was PBMCs. This chain uses TRBV21-1 with TRBJ1-4; TRBD1 was called by the table and not checked on the DNA. TRBV21-1 is deemed a pseudogene. This TCR was sampled from a man younger than 35 in good health and CMV-seropositive. The CDR3 sequence: CASSKGPGHLNEKLFF. CDR3 bases: TGTGCCAGCAGCAAAGGGCCGGGACATCTCAATGAAAAACTGTTTTTT.